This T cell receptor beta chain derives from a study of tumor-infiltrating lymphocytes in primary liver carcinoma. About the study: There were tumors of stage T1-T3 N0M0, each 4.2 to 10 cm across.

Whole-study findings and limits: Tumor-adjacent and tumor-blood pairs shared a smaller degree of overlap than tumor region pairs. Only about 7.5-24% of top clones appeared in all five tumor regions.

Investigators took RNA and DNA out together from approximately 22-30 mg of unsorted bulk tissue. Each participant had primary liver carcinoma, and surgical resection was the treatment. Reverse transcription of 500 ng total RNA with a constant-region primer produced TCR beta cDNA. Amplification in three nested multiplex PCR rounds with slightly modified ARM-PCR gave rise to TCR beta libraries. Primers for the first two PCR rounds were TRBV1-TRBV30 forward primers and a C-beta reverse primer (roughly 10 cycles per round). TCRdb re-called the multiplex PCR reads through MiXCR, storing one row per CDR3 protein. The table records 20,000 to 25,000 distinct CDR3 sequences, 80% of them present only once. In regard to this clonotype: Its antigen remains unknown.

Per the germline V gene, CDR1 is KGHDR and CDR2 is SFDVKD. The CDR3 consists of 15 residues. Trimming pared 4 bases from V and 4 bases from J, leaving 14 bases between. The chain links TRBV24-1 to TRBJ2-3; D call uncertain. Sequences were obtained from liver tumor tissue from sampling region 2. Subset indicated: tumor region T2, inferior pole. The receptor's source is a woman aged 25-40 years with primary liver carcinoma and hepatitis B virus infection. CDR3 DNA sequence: TGTGCCACCAGTGACAAGAGCCGGAGAGCAGATACGCAGTATTTT. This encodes CATSDKSRRADTQYF.